Shown below are 28 T cell receptor beta chains from a single sample sequenced in a study of cytomegalovirus exposure and HLA in healthy donors (dated by TCRdb to 2015 to 2018). The method behind the library was the immunoSEQ multiplex PCR assay. For the multiplex PCR, a mixture combining 60 forward primers for TCR Vbeta segments and 13 reverse primers for TCR Jbeta segments was used. TCRdb's version of the immuneACCESS table is confined to in-frame rearrangements and falls short of the full clone set. An unresolved V gene accounts for under half of the shortfall where checked; the remainder is of unknown origin. The sample yields approximately 180,000 clones; less than 90% were counted once. Over 0.2% of the sample is held by the ten biggest clonotypes. The sequencing input was PBMCs. The receptors stem from a girl under two years old in good health and CMV-seronegative.

This chain joins TRBV7-8 and TRBJ2-5, with 7 bases that match TRBD1. Germline trimming cut 0 bases from V and 7 bases from J; bases unmatched to any gene: 11. The CDR3 length is 16 residues. Germline V CDR1 and CDR2: SGHVS, FQNEAQ. As DNA, the CDR3 is TGTGCCAGCAGCTTAGCCCCGACAGGGCCTACCGGGACCCAGTACTTC. As protein: CASSLAPTGPTGTQYF. Together with reference TRBV7-8 and TRBJ2-5, the CDR3 gives the full variable domain: GAGVSQSPRYKVAKRGQDVALRCDPISGHVSLFWYQQALGQGPEFLTYFQNEAQLDKSGLPSDRFFAERPEGSVSTLKIQRTQQEDSAVYLCASSLAPTGPTGTQYFGPGTRLLVL.

The rearrangement uses TRBV7-9 and TRBJ1-1; D is undetermined. V lost 2 bases and J lost 0, with 16 bases in between. This CDR3 has 17 residues. CDR1 SEHNR and CDR2 FQNEAQ come from the germline V gene (reference sequence). CDR3 sequence reads: CASSLTRNSYMNTEAFF. DNA for the CDR3: TGTGCCAGCAGCTTAACCCGCAACAGCTACATGAACACTGAAGCTTTCTTT.

The chain carries TRBV7-8 and TRBJ2-1; D is possibly TRBD2 (7 bases). Germline CDR1 reads SGHVS; CDR2 reads FQNEAQ. Trimming cost V 1 base and J 2 bases, with 9 bases left between them. There are 15 residues in the CDR3. This chain's CDR3 is CASSLGGGPYNEQFF. In DNA, the CDR3 is TGTGCCAGCAGCTTAGGGGGGGGCCCCTACAATGAGCAGTTCTTC.

This clone was seen a handful of times. The chain recombines TRBV5-4 with TRBJ2-7, with TRBD1 matching over 10 bases. CDR1 and CDR2 (germline): SGHNT, YYREEE (reference sequence). With 4 bases clipped from V and 1 base from J, the junction kept 5 bases outside the gene matches. The CDR3 has 15 residues. The chain's CDR3 is CASSHRDRGSYEQYF. CDR3 nucleotides: TGTGCCAGCAGCCACCGGGACAGGGGTTCCTACGAGCAGTACTTC.

The chain couples TRBV7-9 to TRBJ2-7; TRBD1 matches 9 bases. The CDR3 sequence is 15 residues long. V lost 7 bases and J lost 2; bases outside the gene matches: 9. Per germline, CDR1 SEHNR and CDR2 FQNEAQ (reference sequence). The CDR3 DNA sequence: TGTGCCAGCATCCCCACCGGGACAGGGCCCTACGAGCAGTACTTC. Its protein product is CASIPTGTGPYEQYF.

V is TRBV13 and J is TRBJ2-3; D perhaps matches TRBD1 (5 bases). Trimming shortened V by 7 bases and J by 1 base, and 9 bases separated the two germline ends. Germline CDR1 and CDR2: PRHDT and FYEKMQ (reference sequence). The CDR3 is made up of 13 amino acids. CDR3 DNA sequence: TGTGCCAGCAACCCCAGGGGCACAGATACGCAGTATTTT. Translation: CASNPRGTDTQYF.

J is TRBJ1-3 and V is TRBV4-1; tentative D call: TRBD1 (5 bases). This CDR3 region has 16 residues. Germline V lookup: CDR1 MGHRA, CDR2 YSYEKL. Trimming stripped 1 base from V and 4 bases from J, with 14 bases between. The CDR3 reads CASSQVRAGLGNTIYF. The DNA of the CDR3 is TGCGCCAGCAGCCAAGTAAGGGCGGGGCTGGGAAACACCATATATTTT.

The chain has TRBV30 and TRBJ1-1; D may be TRBD1 (5 bases). Trimming removed 0 bases from V and 5 bases from J, with 22 bases in between. CDR3 length: 17 amino acids. The germline CDR1 and CDR2 sequences are GTSNPN and SVGIG (reference sequence). The CDR3 DNA sequence: TGTGCCTGGAGTGTGGGCAGGGTGGGCCGGGGGTTAACTGAAGCTTTCTTT. As protein: CAWSVGRVGRGLTEAFF.

This sequence joins TRBV7-2 and TRBJ2-1, with 7 bases fitting TRBD2. This CDR3 region has 13 residues. Trimming took 3 bases from V and 5 from J; bases not matched to a gene: 1. Germline V gives CDR1 SGHTA, CDR2 FQGNSA. CDR3 in DNA: TGTGCCAGCAGCTTGAGCGGGAACAATGAGCAGTTCTTC. It yields the protein CASSLSGNNEQFF.

The J gene is TRBJ1-2, the V gene TRBV11-2; the match to TRBD1 covers 9 bases. V lost 5 bases and J lost 4; bases outside the gene matches: 11. The CDR3 contains 16 residues. Germline V lookup: CDR1 SGHAT, CDR2 FQNNGV. This chain's CDR3 is CASSQRDRVVSYGYTF. The CDR3 DNA follows: TGTGCCAGCAGCCAACGGGACAGGGTTGTTAGCTATGGCTACACCTTC.

The chain combines TRBV6-5 with TRBJ1-2; D is unresolved. Trimming cost V 6 bases and J 0 bases, with 14 bases left between them. This CDR3 has 15 residues. Germline V gene sequence: CDR1 MNHEY, CDR2 SVGAGI. The CDR3 sequence is CASSDGKWTNYGYTF. The CDR3 DNA reads as TGTGCCAGCAGCGACGGGAAGTGGACTAACTATGGCTACACCTTC.

The J gene is TRBJ1-2, the V gene TRBV6-1; possibly TRBD1 for D (5 bases). Deletions cut 6 bases from V and 4 bases from J, with 15 bases between. CDR1 and CDR2 (germline): MNHNS, SASEGT. The CDR3 spans 14 residues. The CDR3 sequence: CASRITGTGYGYTF. In nucleotides, the CDR3 is TGTGCCAGCAGGATTACAGGAACGGGCTATGGCTACACCTTC.

The CDR3 DNA reads as TGTGCCAGCAGCGTAGCTGGCACAAATCCGGAAAAACTGTTTTTT. Translation: CASSVAGTNPEKLFF. The V and J genes are TRBV9 and TRBJ1-4; D is unclear. Germline lookup yields CDR1 SGDLS and CDR2 YYNGEE. This CDR3 comprises 15 residues. Trimming left V 0 bases short and J 8 bases short, with 14 bases between.

CDR3 sequence (DNA): TGTGCCAGTAGTATCGCAGAATTTAGCAATCAGCCCCAGCATTTT. The encoded protein is CASSIAEFSNQPQHF. The V gene is TRBV19, the J gene TRBJ1-5; no clear D gene. CDR3 size: 15 residues. Germline assignment: CDR1 LNHDA and CDR2 SQIVND (reference sequence). V lost 3 bases and J lost 0, with 9 bases in between.

In its sample, this clone was seen a few times. The chain carries TRBV6-1 and TRBJ2-2, with 10 bases matching TRBD2. V was pared by 7 bases and J by 3 bases, with 5 bases of the junction left unmatched. Per germline, CDR1 MNHNS and CDR2 SASEGT. The CDR3 is 15 amino acids. For the CDR3, the DNA is TGTGCCAGCACTAGCGGGAGTTTGGACACCGGGGAGCTGTTTTTT. It codes for CASTSGSLDTGELFF.

V gene TRBV7-9 combines with J gene TRBJ2-5; D not resolved. The J call is doubtful: the DNA matches TRBJ2-7 better. This CDR3 spans 12 amino acids. Germline V gene lookup returns CDR1 SEHNR and CDR2 FQNEAQ (reference sequence). The CDR3 DNA reads TGTGCCAGCAGCTGGGCAGATTACGAGCAGTACTTC. Translation gives CASSWADYEQYF.

This chain connects TRBV7-2 to TRBJ2-2, with 8 bases that match TRBD2. CDR3 length: 16 amino acids. Germline loops: CDR1 SGHTA, CDR2 FQGNSA. After removal of 1 base from V and 0 bases from J, the junction contained 1 base not matched to a gene. The CDR3 spells CASSLGGLANTGELFF. The CDR3 region has the DNA TGTGCCAGCAGCTTAGGGGGACTAGCGAACACCGGGGAGCTGTTTTTT.

J is TRBJ2-5 and V is TRBV6-5; 9 bases agree with TRBD1. From germline, CDR1 is MNHEY and CDR2 SVGAGI. The V segment lost 2 bases and the J segment 2 bases; nucleotides outside the gene matches: 6. This CDR3 is 16 amino acids long. The CDR3 is CASSYGDRAMQETQYF. The CDR3 DNA reads TGTGCCAGCAGTTACGGGGACAGGGCCATGCAAGAGACCCAGTACTTC.

The CDR3 is CASTQGQGNYGYTF. CDR3 bases: TGTGCCAGTACCCAGGGACAGGGAAACTATGGCTACACCTTC. The chain joins TRBV19 to TRBJ1-2, with 9 bases fitting TRBD1. The CDR3 totals 14 residues. Per germline, CDR1 LNHDA and CDR2 SQIVND (reference sequence). Trimming removed 7 bases from V and 2 bases from J; junction bases left unmatched: 5.

This sequence joins TRBV20-1 and TRBJ1-1; D remains ambiguous. The CDR3 covers 11 residues. Germline CDR1 and CDR2: DFQATT and SNEGSKA (reference sequence). Trimming cost V 3 bases and J 7 bases, with 9 bases left between them. CDR3: CSASNLVEAFF. The CDR3 DNA reads as TGCAGTGCTAGCAACTTAGTTGAAGCTTTCTTT.

This chain uses TRBV14 with TRBJ1-2, with TRBD1 matching over 8 bases. V lost 5 bases, J lost 6 bases, and 17 bases stayed unmatched. Germline lookup yields CDR1 SGHDN and CDR2 FVKESK. The CDR3 has 17 amino acids. CDR3 loop: CASSIGDRRPSFDGYTF. The DNA for the CDR3 is TGTGCCAGCAGCATTGGGGACAGGAGGCCCTCATTCGATGGCTACACCTTC.

The chain is built from TRBV27 and TRBJ2-3, with D tentatively TRBD2 (5 bases). The V gene lost 9 bases and the J gene lost 4 bases, with 14 bases spanning the gap. Germline lookup yields CDR1 MNHEY and CDR2 SMNVEV (reference sequence). This CDR3 is built from 13 residues. The CDR3 reads CASRRSGADTQYF. The CDR3 DNA reads TGTGCCAGTCGTCGGAGCGGCGCAGATACGCAGTATTTT.

The rearrangement joins TRBV5-4 to TRBJ2-5; 9 nucleotides line up with TRBD1. After removal of 2 bases from V and 2 bases from J, the junction contained 4 bases not matched to a gene. The CDR3 contains 15 residues. Germline values: CDR1 SGHNT, CDR2 YYREEE (reference sequence). CDR3 protein: CASSFYRGQQETQYF. The DNA of the CDR3 is TGTGCCAGCAGCTTCTACAGGGGGCAACAAGAGACCCAGTACTTC.

This sequence joins TRBV5-4 and TRBJ2-7, with 7 nucleotides matching TRBD1. This CDR3 comprises 14 residues. The V segment lost 10 bases and the J segment 3 bases; nucleotides outside the gene matches: 13. Per germline, CDR1 SGHNT and CDR2 YYREEE (reference sequence). The CDR3 region is CAVRLPGTDYEQYF. CDR3 DNA sequence: TGTGCCGTCCGCCTTCCCGGGACAGACTACGAGCAGTACTTC. Based on the CDR3 plus reference TRBV5-4 and TRBJ2-7, the full variable domain is ETGVTQSPTHLIKTRGQQVTLRCSSQSGHNTVSWYQQALGQGPQFIFQYYREEENGRGNFPPRFSGLQFPNYSSELNVNALELDDSALYLCAVRLPGTDYEQYFGPGTRLTVT.

Notes on this clone: The sample contains more than one DNA sequence encoding this CDR3. In DNA, the CDR3 is TGCAGCGTTCGGACAGGCTTGAACACTGAAGCTTTCTTT. Translated, it gives CSVRTGLNTEAFF. The genes are TRBV29-1 and TRBJ1-1, with 7 bases lining up with TRBD1. The germline CDR1 and CDR2 sequences are SQVTM and ANQGSEA. The CDR3 consists of 13 residues. The V and J ends lost 5 bases and 0 bases, in that order; junction bases with no gene match: 3.

This clone was seen a few times. The chain employs TRBV13 and TRBJ2-7; TRBD1 matches 11 bases. The CDR3 covers 16 residues. In germline, CDR1 is PRHDT, CDR2 FYEKMQ (reference sequence). V lost 6 bases to trimming and J lost 6 bases; unmatched junction nucleotides: 13. CDR3 sequence (DNA): TGTGCCAGCAGTTATATAACGGACAGGGGGCAGGGCGAGCAGTACTTC. This translates into CASSYITDRGQGEQYF.

The J gene is TRBJ1-5, the V gene TRBV6-5; D not resolved. V was trimmed by 5 bases and J by 7 bases, leaving 6 bases between them. The CDR3 runs 11 residues. Germline CDR1 MNHEY, CDR2 SVGAGI. The CDR3 region has the DNA TGTGCCAGCAGTCTAAAACAGCCCCAGCATTTT. Amino acid sequence: CASSLKQPQHF.

CDR3 nucleotides: TGTGCCAGCAGCGTATCCCTACAGGGGGCAGTTCACTATGGCTACACCTTC. Its translation is CASSVSLQGAVHYGYTF. This chain connects TRBV9 to TRBJ1-2; 9 nucleotides match TRBD1. Germline V gene data show CDR1 as SGDLS and CDR2 as YYNGEE. The CDR3 totals 17 residues. V was clipped by 1 base and J by 3 bases; unmatched bases: 10.